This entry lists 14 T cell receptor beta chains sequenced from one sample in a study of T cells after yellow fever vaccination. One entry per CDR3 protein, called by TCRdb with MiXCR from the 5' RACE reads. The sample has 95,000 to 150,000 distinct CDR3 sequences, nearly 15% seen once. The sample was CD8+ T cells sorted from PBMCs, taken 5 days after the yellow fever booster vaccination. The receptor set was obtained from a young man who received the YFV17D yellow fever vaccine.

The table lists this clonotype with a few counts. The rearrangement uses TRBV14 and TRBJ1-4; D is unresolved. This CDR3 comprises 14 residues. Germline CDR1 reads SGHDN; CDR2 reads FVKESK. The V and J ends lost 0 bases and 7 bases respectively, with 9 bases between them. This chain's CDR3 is CASSQDPRGEKLFF. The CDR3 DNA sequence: TGTGCCAGCAGCCAAGACCCCCGGGGTGAAAAACTGTTTTTT.

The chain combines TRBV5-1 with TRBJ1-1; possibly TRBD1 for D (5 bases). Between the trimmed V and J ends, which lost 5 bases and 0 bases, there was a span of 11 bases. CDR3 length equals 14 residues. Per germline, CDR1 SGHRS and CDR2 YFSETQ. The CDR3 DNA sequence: TGCGCCAGCAGGGGGGAGCAGCTGAACACTGAAGCTTTCTTT. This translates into CASRGEQLNTEAFF.

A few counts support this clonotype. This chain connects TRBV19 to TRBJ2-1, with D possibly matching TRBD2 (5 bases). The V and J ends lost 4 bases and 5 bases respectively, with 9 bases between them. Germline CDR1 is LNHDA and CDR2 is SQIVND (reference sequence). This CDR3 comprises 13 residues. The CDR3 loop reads CASSNGVHNEQFF. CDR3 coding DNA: TGTGCCAGTAGTAACGGGGTCCACAATGAGCAGTTCTTC.

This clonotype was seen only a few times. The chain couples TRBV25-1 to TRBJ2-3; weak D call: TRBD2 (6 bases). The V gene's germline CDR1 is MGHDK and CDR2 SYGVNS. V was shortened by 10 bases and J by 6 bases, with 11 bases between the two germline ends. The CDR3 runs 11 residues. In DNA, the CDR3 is TGTGCCACCCGACGGGGGGATACGCAGTATTTT. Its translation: CATRRGDTQYF.

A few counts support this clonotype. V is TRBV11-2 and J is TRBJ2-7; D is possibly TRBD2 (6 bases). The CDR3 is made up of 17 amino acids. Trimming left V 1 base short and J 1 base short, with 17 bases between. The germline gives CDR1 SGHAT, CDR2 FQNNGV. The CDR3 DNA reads TGTGCCAGCAGCTTAGTTTATCAGGAGGGTTATTCCTACGAGCAGTACTTC. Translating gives CASSLVYQEGYSYEQYF.

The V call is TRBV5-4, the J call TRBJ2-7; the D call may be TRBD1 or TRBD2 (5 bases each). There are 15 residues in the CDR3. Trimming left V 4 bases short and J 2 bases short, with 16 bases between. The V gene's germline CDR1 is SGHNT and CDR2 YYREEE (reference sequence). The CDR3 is CASSRDGEHTYEQYV. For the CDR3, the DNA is TGTGCCAGCAGCCGGGACGGGGAGCACACCTACGAGCAGTACGTC.

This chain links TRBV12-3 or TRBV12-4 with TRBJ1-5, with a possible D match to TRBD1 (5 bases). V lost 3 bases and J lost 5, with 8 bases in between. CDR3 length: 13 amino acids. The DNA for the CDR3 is TGTGCCAGCAGTTTCGGAGGGGATCAGCCCCAGCATTTT. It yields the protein CASSFGGDQPQHF.

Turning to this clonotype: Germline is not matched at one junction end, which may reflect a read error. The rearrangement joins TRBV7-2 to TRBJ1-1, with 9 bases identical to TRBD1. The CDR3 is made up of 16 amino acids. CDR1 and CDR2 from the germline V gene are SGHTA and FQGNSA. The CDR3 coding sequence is TGTGCCAGCAGCTTAGCGAGGACAGGGGCGAACCCTGAAGCTTTCTTT. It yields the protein CASSLARTGANPEAFF.

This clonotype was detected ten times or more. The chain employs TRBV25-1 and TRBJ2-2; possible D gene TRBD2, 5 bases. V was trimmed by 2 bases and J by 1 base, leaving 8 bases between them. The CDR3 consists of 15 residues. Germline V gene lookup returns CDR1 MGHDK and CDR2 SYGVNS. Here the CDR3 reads CASSEERVNTGELFF. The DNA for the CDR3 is TGTGCCAGCAGTGAAGAGAGGGTGAACACCGGGGAGCTGTTTTTT.

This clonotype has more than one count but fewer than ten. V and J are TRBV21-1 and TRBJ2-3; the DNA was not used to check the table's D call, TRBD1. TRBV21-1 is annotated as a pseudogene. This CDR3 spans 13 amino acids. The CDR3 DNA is TGTGCCAGCCGGGCCAGGTTGACAGATACGCAGTATTTT. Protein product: CASRARLTDTQYF.

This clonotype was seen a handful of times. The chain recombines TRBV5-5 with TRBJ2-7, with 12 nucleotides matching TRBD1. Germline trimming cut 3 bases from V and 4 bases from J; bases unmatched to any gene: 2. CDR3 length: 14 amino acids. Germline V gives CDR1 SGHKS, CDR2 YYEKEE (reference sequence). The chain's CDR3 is CASSWGQGAYEQYF. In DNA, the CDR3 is TGTGCCAGCAGCTGGGGACAGGGGGCTTACGAGCAGTACTTC.

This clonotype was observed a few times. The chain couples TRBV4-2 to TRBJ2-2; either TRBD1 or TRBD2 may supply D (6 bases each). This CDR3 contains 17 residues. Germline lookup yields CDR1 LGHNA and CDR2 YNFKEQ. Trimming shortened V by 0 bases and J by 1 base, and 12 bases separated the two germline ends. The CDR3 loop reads CASSQDGGTRNTGELFF. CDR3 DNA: TGTGCCAGCAGCCAAGATGGAGGGACAAGGAACACCGGGGAGCTGTTTTTT.

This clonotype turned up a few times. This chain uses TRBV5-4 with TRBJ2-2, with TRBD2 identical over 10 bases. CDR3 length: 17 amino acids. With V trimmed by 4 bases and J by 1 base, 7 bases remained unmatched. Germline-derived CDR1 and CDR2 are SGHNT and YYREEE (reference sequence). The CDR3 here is CASSRGLAGENTGELFF. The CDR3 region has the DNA TGTGCCAGCAGCCGGGGGCTAGCGGGGGAGAACACCGGGGAGCTGTTTTTT.

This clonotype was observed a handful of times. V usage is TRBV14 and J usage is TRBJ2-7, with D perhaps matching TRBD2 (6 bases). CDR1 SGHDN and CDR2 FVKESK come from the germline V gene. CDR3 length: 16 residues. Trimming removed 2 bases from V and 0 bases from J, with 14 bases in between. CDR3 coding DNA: TGTGCCAGCAGCCAACGTGCGGGGAGCCACTCCTACGAGCAGTACTTC. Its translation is CASSQRAGSHSYEQYF.